Described below is a single T cell receptor (beta chain) sequence and its context. Antigen specificity is unknown. Reverse transcription of extracted RNA yielded cDNA, which provided the sequencing template. The table came from immunoSEQ multiplex PCR; TCRdb's copy has only in-frame clones and leaves some out. The profile shows under 150,000 clones, approximately 60% of them singletons. These data belong to a study of CD8+ T cells in alopecia areata. Whole-study findings and limits: Scalp specimens additionally yield sequences from normal skin's resident alphabeta T cells. Lesional tissue from the scalp (especially in alopecia totalis/universalis) showed higher clonality than normal scalp. Patients shared TCRs less clearly than mice did, possibly owing to HLA.

Sorting of PBMCs yielded the CD4+ and CD8+ T cells. The TCR was taken from a human donor in good health. The sequenced sample consisted of CD8+ T cells sorted from blood.

The CDR3 region has the DNA TGCGCCAGCAGCACTAGGAGCGGGGAAGGGTTCGATGAGCAGTTCTTC. Its protein is CASSTRSGEGFDEQFF. This sequence joins TRBV5-1 and TRBJ2-1; 7 nucleotides line up with TRBD2. The trim removed 4 bases at V and 8 bases at J, leaving 15 bases unmatched. Germline loops: CDR1 SGHRS, CDR2 YFSETQ. The CDR3 consists of 16 residues. Supplemented by reference TRBV5-1 and TRBJ2-1, the full variable domain reads KAGVTQTPRYLIKTRGQQVTLSCSPISGHRSVSWYQQTPGQGLQFLFEYFSETQRNKGNFPGRFSGRQFSNSRSEMNVSTLELGDSALYLCASSTRSGEGFDEQFFGPGTRLTVL.